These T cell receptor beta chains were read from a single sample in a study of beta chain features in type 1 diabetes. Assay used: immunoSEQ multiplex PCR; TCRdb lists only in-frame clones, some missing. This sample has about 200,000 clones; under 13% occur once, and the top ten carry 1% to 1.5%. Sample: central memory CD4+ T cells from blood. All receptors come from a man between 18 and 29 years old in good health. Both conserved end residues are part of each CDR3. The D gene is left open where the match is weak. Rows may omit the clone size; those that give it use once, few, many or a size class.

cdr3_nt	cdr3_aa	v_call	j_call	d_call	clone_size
TGTGCCAGCAGTCGACAGAACACTGAAGCTTTCTTT	CASSRQNTEAFF	TRBV2	TRBJ1-1	.	few
TGTGCCAGCAGCCCGTCAAGACAGGGCTCTTTGTGGACCCAGTACTTC	CASSPSRQGSLWTQYF	TRBV14	TRBJ2-5	TRBD1	few
TGTGCCAGCAGCTTGTCGGACAGGGACAGAGCCAAAAACATTCAGTACTTC	CASSLSDRDRAKNIQYF	TRBV5-4	TRBJ2-4	TRBD1	few
TGTGCCAGCAGCACCGGGACAGGGGCCGGCGAGCAGTACTTC	CASSTGTGAGEQYF	TRBV5-4	TRBJ2-7	TRBD1	many
TGTGCCAGCAGCGCCGAGGAGACTTACAATGAGCAGTTCTTC	CASSAEETYNEQFF	TRBV5-4	TRBJ2-1	.	.
TGCAGCGTTGTGGGCAGTCGGGGCACAGATACGCAGTATTTT	CSVVGSRGTDTQYF	TRBV29-1	TRBJ2-3	.	.
TGTGCCAGTAGTCTGCTAGCGGGACGGGGTTCGGAGACCCAGTACTTC	CASSLLAGRGSETQYF	TRBV19	TRBJ2-5	TRBD2	.
TGTGCCAGCAGCCCAGTGGGCGGAGCGGGCCCGGTTTTCGAGCAGTACTTC	CASSPVGGAGPVFEQYF	TRBV9	TRBJ2-7	.	.
TGTGCCACCAGCAGATCCCCCCTCGGGCCTAGCTCCTACGAGCAGTACTTC	CATSRSPLGPSSYEQYF	TRBV15	TRBJ2-7	.	.
TGTGCCAGTAGTGCAGCGGGAGCGTCCACGTACTTC	CASSAAGASTYF	TRBV19	TRBJ2-5	TRBD2	few
TGTGCCAGCAGCGAAAGAATCGGGACGGTGCAAGAGACCCAGTACTTC	CASSERIGTVQETQYF	TRBV5-4	TRBJ2-5	.	few
TGCGCCAGCAGCCAAGGTCGGGGGGAGGGCCCAGATGAGCAGTTCTTC	CASSQGRGEGPDEQFF	TRBV4-3	TRBJ2-1	TRBD2	.
TGTGCCAGCAGTGGGCACTACCCGGCCTATACGCAGTATTTT	CASSGHYPAYTQYF	TRBV6-1	TRBJ2-3	.	few
TGTGCCAGCAGTTCAGGGCGTAATGAGCAGTTCTTC	CASSSGRNEQFF	TRBV28	TRBJ2-1	.	few
TGTGCCAGCAGCTTAGCCACAGCTCTCAATAATGAGCAGTTCTTC	CASSLATALNNEQFF	TRBV7-2	TRBJ2-1	.	.
TGCGCCAGCTGCCGGACTAGCGGACCTAGCACAGATACGCAGTATTTT	CASCRTSGPSTDTQYF	TRBV5-1	TRBJ2-3	TRBD2	.
TGTGCCAGCAGCTTGGCGGCCTCCTACAATGAGCAGTTCTTC	CASSLAASYNEQFF	TRBV11-3	TRBJ2-1	.	.
TGTGCCAGCAGCATCACTAGCGACAATGAGCAGTTCTTC	CASSITSDNEQFF	TRBV7-8	TRBJ2-1	TRBD2	many
TGTGCCAGCAGCTTCGACAGGGCGAGTGGCGAGCAGTACTTC	CASSFDRASGEQYF	TRBV5-4	TRBJ2-7	TRBD1	.
TGTGCCAGCAGTGAATGGGGAGCGGGATCAAGGTTCAATGAGCAGTTCTTC	CASSEWGAGSRFNEQFF	TRBV25-1	TRBJ2-1	TRBD2	few
TGTGCCAGCAGCTTAAGGGGACAGGCCATCCAGCATTTT	CASSLRGQAIQHF	TRBV7-2	TRBJ1-5	TRBD1	many
TGTGCCAGCAGCGTAGAGGCTTTCACAGATACGCAGTATTTT	CASSVEAFTDTQYF	TRBV9	TRBJ2-3	.	many
TGCGCCAGCAGCTTGCTGGGCAGCCATGGCTACACCTTC	CASSLLGSHGYTF	TRBV5-1	TRBJ1-2	.	.
TGTGCCAGCAGCTTAGCGCCAGGGGTTGCTGGCTACACCTTC	CASSLAPGVAGYTF	TRBV7-8	TRBJ1-2	.	.
TGTGCCAGCAGCAAACTGAAGCGGGAGATTGTCGAGCAGTACTTC	CASSKLKREIVEQYF	TRBV21-1	TRBJ2-7	.	.
TGTGCCAGCAGCTCGAGGGGACTAGTCGATGAGCAGTTCTTC	CASSSRGLVDEQFF	TRBV6-6	TRBJ2-1	TRBD2	.
TGTGCCAGCAGCCAAGAATCCGGACGCTTTGAGTGGTACTTC	CASSQESGRFEWYF	TRBV4-2	TRBJ2-7	.	.
TGTGCCAGCAGCTTCAGACTAGCATCCTACGAGCAGTACTTC	CASSFRLASYEQYF	TRBV7-9	TRBJ2-7	TRBD2	few
TGTGCCAGCAGCTCGGGGCGGGGATACGAGCAGTACTTC	CASSSGRGYEQYF	TRBV7-9	TRBJ2-7	.	.
TGTGCCAGCAGCCCGACTAGGGGTGCAGATACGCAGTATTTT	CASSPTRGADTQYF	TRBV11-2	TRBJ2-3	.	.
TGTGCCAGCAGCTTAGCGACTAGCGGGAGACAGCAGTTCTTC	CASSLATSGRQQFF	TRBV7-2	TRBJ2-1	TRBD2	many
TGCGCCAGCAGCGAACTAGCGGGAGTTGCCAATGAGCAGTTCTTC	CASSELAGVANEQFF	TRBV5-1	TRBJ2-1	TRBD2	.
TGTGCCAGCAGCCGGGACCGCCCCGGGAACATTCAGTACTTC	CASSRDRPGNIQYF	TRBV11-2	TRBJ2-4	.	many
TGTGCCACCTCCGGACAGGACAGCACTGAAGCTTTCTTT	CATSGQDSTEAFF	TRBV30	TRBJ1-1	TRBD1	few
TGTGCCAGCAGCTTGGCTAGCTACGAGCAGTACTTC	CASSLASYEQYF	TRBV5-6	TRBJ2-7	.	.
TGTGCCAGCATCTTCGGGGGAGTCCGGTACAATGAGCAGTTCTTC	CASIFGGVRYNEQFF	TRBV2	TRBJ2-1	.	many
TGCGCCAGCAGCGCTCTAGCGGGAAAGGACACAGATACGCAGTATTTT	CASSALAGKDTDTQYF	TRBV4-1	TRBJ2-3	TRBD2	.
TGTGCCAGCAGTGCCCTGTTGAACACCGGGGAGCTGTTTTTT	CASSALLNTGELFF	TRBV6-1	TRBJ2-2	.	many
TGTGCCAGCAGCGAGACAGGGGATTCCTACAATGAGCAGTTCTTC	CASSETGDSYNEQFF	TRBV5-4	TRBJ2-1	TRBD1	.
TGTGCCAGCAGTTTTCGTCTCGGTTTGAACACTGAAGCTTTCTTT	CASSFRLGLNTEAFF	TRBV28	TRBJ1-1	.	.
TGCAGCGTTGAAGGTTCGAGGGGGATTGGGACAGATACGCAGTATTTT	CSVEGSRGIGTDTQYF	TRBV29-1	TRBJ2-3	.	many
TGCAGCGTAGAACTAGCGGGAGGGGATAAGACCGGGGAGCTGTTTTTT	CSVELAGGDKTGELFF	TRBV29-1	TRBJ2-2	TRBD2	few
TGTGCCAGCAGCGTTCTTAGCGGTTACAATGAGCAGTTCTTC	CASSVLSGYNEQFF	TRBV7-8	TRBJ2-1	.	few
TGTGCCAGCAGCCGGGACAGGGGTGATACGCAGTATTTT	CASSRDRGDTQYF	TRBV7-2	TRBJ2-3	TRBD1	.
TGCGCCAGCAGCCAAGGGGGTCAGGGTCAAGAGACCCAGTACTTC	CASSQGGQGQETQYF	TRBV4-3	TRBJ2-5	.	few
TGTGCCAGCACGCCCCGAGGACAGGGGGCAGATACGCAGTATTTT	CASTPRGQGADTQYF	TRBV6-5	TRBJ2-3	TRBD1	many
TGTGCCATCAGTGACGGGACAAGATACGAGCAGTACTTC	CAISDGTRYEQYF	TRBV10-3	TRBJ2-7	.	many
TGTGCCAGCAGTTACTCTGTCTCCACAGATACGCAGTATTTT	CASSYSVSTDTQYF	TRBV6-6	TRBJ2-3	.	many
TGCAGCGTTCGGGACAGCTCCTACAATGAGCAGTTCTTC	CSVRDSSYNEQFF	TRBV29-1	TRBJ2-1	TRBD1	many
TGTGCCAGCAGTTACTCTGGGGCCAACGTCCTGACTTTC	CASSYSGANVLTF	TRBV27	TRBJ2-6	.	.
TGTGCCAGCAATTACGGGACAGGGTACACAGATACGCAGTATTTT	CASNYGTGYTDTQYF	TRBV28	TRBJ2-3	TRBD1	many
TGTGCCACCAGCAGAGAAAACAGTCATAGGGATGGCTACACCTTC	CATSRENSHRDGYTF	TRBV15	TRBJ1-2	.	.
TGTGCCAGCAGCTTAGATCCGGGAGGGCCGAATGAGCAGTTCTTC	CASSLDPGGPNEQFF	TRBV7-2	TRBJ2-1	TRBD2	once
TGTGCCTGGAGCGACGGGAGCTCCTACGAGCAGTACTTC	CAWSDGSSYEQYF	TRBV30	TRBJ2-7	.	few
TGTGCCAGCAGCTTAGGATACAATGAGCAGTTCTTC	CASSLGYNEQFF	TRBV7-2	TRBJ2-1	.	many
TGTGCCTGGAGCCAAGGACCCCATGAGGGGACCCAGTACTTC	CAWSQGPHEGTQYF	TRBV30	TRBJ2-5	.	few
TGTGCCAGCAGTTTGGGAACCCTCACAGATACGCAGTATTTT	CASSLGTLTDTQYF	TRBV28	TRBJ2-3	.	.
TGTGCCTGGAGGGGCAGGGGAGGGTCCCAAGAGACCCAGTACTTC	CAWRGRGGSQETQYF	TRBV30	TRBJ2-5	.	.
TGTGCCAGCAGTGAATGGGGCGAATTCGTGCAGTTCTTC	CASSEWGEFVQFF	TRBV25-1	TRBJ2-1	.	few